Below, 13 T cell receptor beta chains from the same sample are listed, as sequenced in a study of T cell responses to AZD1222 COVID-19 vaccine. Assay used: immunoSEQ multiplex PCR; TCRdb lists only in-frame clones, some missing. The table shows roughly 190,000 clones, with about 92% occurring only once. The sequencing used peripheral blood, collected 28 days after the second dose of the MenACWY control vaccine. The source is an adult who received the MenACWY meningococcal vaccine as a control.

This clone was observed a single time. CDR3: CASSVEIGTSEFF. As DNA, the CDR3 is TGTGCCAGCAGCGTAGAGATCGGGACTAGCGAATTCTTC. The chain joins TRBV9 to TRBJ2-1; 10 bases fit TRBD2. This CDR3 is 13 amino acids long. Germline V gives CDR1 SGDLS, CDR2 YYNGEE. The ends lost 0 bases at V and 16 bases at J; junction bases unmatched: 7.

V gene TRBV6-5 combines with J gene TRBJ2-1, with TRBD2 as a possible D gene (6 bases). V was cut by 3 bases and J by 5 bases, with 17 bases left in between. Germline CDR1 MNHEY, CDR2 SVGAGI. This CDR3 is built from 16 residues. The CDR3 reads CASSYGPGEVDNEQFF. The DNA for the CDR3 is TGTGCCAGCAGTTATGGCCCTGGGGAGGTTGACAATGAGCAGTTCTTC.

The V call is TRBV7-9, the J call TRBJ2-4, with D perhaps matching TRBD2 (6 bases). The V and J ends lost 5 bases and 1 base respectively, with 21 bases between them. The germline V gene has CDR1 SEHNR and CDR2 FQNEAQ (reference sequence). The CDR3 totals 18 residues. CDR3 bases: TGTGCCAGCAGCCAGGAGGAGGGATGGAATCGGGCCAAAAACATTCAGTACTTC. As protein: CASSQEEGWNRAKNIQYF.

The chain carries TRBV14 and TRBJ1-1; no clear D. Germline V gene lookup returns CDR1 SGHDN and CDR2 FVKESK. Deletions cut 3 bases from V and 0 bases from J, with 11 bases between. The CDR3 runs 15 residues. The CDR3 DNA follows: TGTGCCAGCAGCCACCGACTGAGCATGAACACTGAAGCTTTCTTT. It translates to CASSHRLSMNTEAFF.

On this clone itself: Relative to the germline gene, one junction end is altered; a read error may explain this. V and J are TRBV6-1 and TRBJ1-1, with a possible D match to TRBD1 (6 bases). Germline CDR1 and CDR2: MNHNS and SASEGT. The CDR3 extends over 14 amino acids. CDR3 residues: CASREGQRFSEAFF. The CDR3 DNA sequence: TGTGCCAGCAGGGAAGGACAGCGTTTCTCTGAAGCTTTCTTT.

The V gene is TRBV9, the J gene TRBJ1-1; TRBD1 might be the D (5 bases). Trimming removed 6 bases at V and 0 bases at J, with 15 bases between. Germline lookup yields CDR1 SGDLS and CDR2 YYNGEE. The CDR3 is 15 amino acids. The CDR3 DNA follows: TGTGCCAGCACCAATAGCGGGACCATGAACACTGAAGCTTTCTTT. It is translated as CASTNSGTMNTEAFF.

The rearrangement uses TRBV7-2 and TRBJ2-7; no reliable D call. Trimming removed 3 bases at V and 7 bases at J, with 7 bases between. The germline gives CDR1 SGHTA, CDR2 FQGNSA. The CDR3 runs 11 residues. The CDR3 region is CASSFGREQYF. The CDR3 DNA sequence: TGTGCCAGCAGCTTCGGCCGGGAGCAGTACTTC.

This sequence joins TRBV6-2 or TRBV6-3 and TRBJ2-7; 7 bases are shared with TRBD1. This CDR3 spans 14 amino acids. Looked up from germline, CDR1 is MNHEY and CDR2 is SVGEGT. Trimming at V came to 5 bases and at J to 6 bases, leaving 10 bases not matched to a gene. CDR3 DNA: TGTGCCAGCAGTCGGAGACAGGGATGGGGCGAGCAGTACTTC. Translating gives CASSRRQGWGEQYF.

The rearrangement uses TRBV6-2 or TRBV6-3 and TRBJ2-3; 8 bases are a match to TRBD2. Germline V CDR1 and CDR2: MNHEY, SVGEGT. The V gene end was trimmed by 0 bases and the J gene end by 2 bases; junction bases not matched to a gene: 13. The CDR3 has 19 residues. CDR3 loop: CASSYSLRLARRLTDTQYF. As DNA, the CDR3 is TGTGCCAGCAGTTACTCCCTGAGACTAGCGAGACGACTCACAGATACGCAGTATTTT.

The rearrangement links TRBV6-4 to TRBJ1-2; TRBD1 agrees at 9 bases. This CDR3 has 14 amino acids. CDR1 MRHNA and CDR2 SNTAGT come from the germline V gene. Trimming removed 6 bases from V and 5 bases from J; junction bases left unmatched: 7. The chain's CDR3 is CASRPGQGSYGYTF. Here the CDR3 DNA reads TGTGCCAGCAGGCCGGGACAGGGCTCTTATGGCTACACCTTC.

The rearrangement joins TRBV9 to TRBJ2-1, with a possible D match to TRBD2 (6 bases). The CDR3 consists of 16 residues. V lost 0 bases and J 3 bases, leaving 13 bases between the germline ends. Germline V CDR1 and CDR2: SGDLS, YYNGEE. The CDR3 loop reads CASSVDGTSRYNEQFF. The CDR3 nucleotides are TGTGCCAGCAGCGTAGACGGTACTAGCCGCTACAATGAGCAGTTCTTC.

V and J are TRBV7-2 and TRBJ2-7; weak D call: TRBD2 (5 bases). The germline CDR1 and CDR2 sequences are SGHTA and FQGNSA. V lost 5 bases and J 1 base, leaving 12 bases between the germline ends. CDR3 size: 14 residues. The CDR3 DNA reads TGTGCCAGCAGCCGGACTCAACTTTCCTACGAGCAGTACTTC. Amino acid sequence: CASSRTQLSYEQYF.

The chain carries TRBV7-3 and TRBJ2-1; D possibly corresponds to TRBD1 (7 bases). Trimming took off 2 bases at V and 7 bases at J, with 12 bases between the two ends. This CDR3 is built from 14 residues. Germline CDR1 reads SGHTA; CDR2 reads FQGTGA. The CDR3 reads CASSLGQGGNEQFF. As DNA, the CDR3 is TGTGCCAGCAGCTTAGGGCAGGGGGGAAATGAGCAGTTCTTC.